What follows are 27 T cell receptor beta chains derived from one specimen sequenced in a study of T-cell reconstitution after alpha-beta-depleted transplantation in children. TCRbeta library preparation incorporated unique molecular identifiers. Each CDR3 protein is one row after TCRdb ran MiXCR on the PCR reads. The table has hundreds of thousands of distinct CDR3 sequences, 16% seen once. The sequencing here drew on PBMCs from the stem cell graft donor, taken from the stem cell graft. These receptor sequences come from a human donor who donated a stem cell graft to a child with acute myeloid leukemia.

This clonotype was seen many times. The CDR3 here is CSARDSGRSGNTIYF. As DNA, the CDR3 is TGCAGTGCTAGAGATAGCGGGAGATCTGGAAACACCATATATTTT. This chain uses TRBV20-1 with TRBJ1-3; the D is unclear. There are 15 residues in the CDR3. The V end was cut by 0 bases, the J end by 1 base, with 10 bases between. Per germline, CDR1 DFQATT and CDR2 SNEGSKA (reference sequence).

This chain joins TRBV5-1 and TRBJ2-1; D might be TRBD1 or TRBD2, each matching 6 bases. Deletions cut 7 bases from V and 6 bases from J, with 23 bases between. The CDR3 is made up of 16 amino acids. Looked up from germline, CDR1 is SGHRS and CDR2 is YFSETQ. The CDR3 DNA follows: TGCGCCAGCCACCACTCCCAGGGGACTCTCGGCAATGAGCAGTTCTTC. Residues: CASHHSQGTLGNEQFF.

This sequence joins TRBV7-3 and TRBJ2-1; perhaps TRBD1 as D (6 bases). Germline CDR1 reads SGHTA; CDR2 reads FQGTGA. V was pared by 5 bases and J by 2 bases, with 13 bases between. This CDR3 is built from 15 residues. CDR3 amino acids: CASSPDRLPYNEQFF. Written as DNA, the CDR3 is TGTGCCAGCAGCCCCGACAGGCTCCCCTACAATGAGCAGTTCTTC.

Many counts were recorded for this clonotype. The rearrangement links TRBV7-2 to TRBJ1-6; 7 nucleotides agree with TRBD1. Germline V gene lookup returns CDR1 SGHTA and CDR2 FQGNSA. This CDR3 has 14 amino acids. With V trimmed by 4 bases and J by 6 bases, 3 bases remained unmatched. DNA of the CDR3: TGTGCCAGCAGCTCACAGGGGTTTAATTCACCCCTCCACTTT. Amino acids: CASSSQGFNSPLHF. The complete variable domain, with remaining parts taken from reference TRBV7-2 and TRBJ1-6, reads GAGVSQSPSNKVTEKGKDVELRCDPISGHTALYWYRQSLGQGLEFLIYFQGNSAPDKSGLPSDRFSAERTGGSVSTLTIQRTQQEDSAVYLCASSSQGFNSPLHFGNGTRLTVT.

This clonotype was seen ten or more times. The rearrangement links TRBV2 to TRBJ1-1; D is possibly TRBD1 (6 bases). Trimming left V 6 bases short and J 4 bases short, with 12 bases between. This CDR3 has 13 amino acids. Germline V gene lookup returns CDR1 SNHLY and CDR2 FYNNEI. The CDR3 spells CASRGDTITEAFF. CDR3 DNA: TGTGCCAGCAGAGGGGACACTATCACTGAAGCTTTCTTT.

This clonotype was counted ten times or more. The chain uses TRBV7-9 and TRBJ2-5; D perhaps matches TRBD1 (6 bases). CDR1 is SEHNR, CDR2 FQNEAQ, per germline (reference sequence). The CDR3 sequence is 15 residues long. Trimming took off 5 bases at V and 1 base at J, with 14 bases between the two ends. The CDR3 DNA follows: TGTGCCAGCAGCCCATCGACAGGCCGCCAAGAGACCCAGTACTTC. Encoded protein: CASSPSTGRQETQYF.

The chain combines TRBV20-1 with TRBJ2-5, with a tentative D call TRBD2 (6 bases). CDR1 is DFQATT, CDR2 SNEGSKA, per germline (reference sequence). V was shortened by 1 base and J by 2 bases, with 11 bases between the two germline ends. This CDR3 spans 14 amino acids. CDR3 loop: CSARVYAGQETQYF. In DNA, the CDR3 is TGCAGTGCTAGAGTATACGCGGGGCAAGAGACCCAGTACTTC.

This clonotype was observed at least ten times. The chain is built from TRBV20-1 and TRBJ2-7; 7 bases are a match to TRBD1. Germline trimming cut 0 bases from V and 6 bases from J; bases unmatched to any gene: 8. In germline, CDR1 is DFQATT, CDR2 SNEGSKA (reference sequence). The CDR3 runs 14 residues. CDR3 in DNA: TGCAGTGCTAGAGATCGACAGGGTTCCGTCGAGCAGTACGTC. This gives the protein CSARDRQGSVEQYV.

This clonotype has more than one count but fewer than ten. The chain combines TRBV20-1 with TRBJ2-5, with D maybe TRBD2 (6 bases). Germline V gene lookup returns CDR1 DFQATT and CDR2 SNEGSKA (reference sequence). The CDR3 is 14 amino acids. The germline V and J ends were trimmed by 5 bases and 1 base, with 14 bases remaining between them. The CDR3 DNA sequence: TGCAGTGCTCGACTCGGGACTGCCCAAGAGACCCAGTACTTC. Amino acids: CSARLGTAQETQYF.

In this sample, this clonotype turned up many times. CDR3 DNA sequence: TGCAGTGCTACTAGCGGGGGCCACACAAAAACCCAGTACTTC. This gives the protein CSATSGGHTKTQYF. The V gene is TRBV20-1, the J gene TRBJ2-5; 10 positions agree with TRBD2. The germline CDR1 and CDR2 sequences are DFQATT and SNEGSKA (reference sequence). J was trimmed by 8 bases and V by 4 bases; bases with no gene match: 10. The CDR3 runs 14 residues.

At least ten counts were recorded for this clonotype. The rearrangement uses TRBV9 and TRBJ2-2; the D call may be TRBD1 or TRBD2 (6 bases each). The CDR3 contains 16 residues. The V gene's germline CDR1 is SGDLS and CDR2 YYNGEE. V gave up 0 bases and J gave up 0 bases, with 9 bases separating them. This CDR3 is CASSVGGAPNTGELFF. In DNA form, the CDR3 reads TGTGCCAGCAGCGTAGGGGGGGCGCCGAACACCGGGGAGCTGTTTTTT.

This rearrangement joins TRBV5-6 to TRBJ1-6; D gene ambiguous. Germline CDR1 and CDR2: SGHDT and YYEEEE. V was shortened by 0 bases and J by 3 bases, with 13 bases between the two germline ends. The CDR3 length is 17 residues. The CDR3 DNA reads TGTGCCAGCAGCTTGGTCGCGGGAGGAAGCTATAATTCACCCCTCCACTTT. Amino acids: CASSLVAGGSYNSPLHF.

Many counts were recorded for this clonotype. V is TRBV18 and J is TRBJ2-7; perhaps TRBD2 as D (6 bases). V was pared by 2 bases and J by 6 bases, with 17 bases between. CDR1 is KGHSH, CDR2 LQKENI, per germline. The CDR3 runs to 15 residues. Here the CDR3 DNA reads TGTGCCAGCTCACCAGGGAGCGGGCAGGGAAGCGAGCAGTACGTC. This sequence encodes CASSPGSGQGSEQYV.

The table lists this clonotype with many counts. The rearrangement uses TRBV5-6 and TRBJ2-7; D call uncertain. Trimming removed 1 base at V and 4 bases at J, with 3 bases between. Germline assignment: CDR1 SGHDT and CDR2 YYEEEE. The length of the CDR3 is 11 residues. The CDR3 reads CASSLWYEQYV. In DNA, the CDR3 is TGTGCCAGCAGCTTGTGGTACGAGCAGTACGTC.

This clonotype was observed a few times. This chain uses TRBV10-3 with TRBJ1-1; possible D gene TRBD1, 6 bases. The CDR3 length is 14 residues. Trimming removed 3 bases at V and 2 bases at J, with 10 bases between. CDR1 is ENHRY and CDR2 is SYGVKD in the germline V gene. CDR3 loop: CAISEQQGNTEAFF. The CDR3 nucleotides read TGTGCCATCAGTGAACAACAGGGTAACACTGAAGCTTTCTTT.

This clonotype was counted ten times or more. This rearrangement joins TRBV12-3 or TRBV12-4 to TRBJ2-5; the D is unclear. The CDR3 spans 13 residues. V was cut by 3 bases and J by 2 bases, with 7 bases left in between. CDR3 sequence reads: CASSFRQQETQYF. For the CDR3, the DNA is TGTGCCAGCAGTTTTCGGCAGCAAGAGACCCAGTACTTC.

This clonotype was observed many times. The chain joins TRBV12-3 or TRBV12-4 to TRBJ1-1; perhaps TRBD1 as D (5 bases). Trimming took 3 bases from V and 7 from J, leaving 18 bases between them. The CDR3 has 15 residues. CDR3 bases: TGTGCCAGCAGTTTTCGGCAGGCCGGGGGAGGTGAAGCTTTCTTT. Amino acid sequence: CASSFRQAGGGEAFF.

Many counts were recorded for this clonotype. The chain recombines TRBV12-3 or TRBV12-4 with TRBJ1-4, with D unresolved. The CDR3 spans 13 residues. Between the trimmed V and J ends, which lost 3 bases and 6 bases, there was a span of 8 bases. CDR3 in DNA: TGTGCCAGCAGTTTCGAGCTAGATGAAAAACTGTTTTTT. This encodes CASSFELDEKLFF.

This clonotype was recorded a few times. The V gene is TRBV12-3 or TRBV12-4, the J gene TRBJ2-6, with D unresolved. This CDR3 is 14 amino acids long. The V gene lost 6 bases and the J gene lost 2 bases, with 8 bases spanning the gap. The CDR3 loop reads CASRRRAGANVLTF. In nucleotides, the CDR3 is TGTGCCAGCAGACGAAGGGCTGGGGCCAACGTCCTGACTTTC.

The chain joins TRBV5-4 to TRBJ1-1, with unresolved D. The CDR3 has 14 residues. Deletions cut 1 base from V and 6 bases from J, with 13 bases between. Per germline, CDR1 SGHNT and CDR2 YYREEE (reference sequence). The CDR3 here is CASSLQRALAEAFF. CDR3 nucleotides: TGTGCCAGCAGCTTGCAAAGGGCTTTGGCTGAAGCTTTCTTT.

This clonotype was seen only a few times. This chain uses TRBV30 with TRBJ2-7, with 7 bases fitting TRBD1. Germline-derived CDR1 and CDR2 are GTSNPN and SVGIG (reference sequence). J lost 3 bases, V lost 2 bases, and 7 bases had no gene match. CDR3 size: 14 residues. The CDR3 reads CAWSNRGRGYEQYF. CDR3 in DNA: TGTGCCTGGAGTAACAGGGGAAGGGGCTACGAGCAGTACTTC.

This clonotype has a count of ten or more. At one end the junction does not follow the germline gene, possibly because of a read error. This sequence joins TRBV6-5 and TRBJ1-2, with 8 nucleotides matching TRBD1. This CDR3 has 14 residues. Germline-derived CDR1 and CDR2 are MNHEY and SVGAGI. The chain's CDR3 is CVSSYDGTGYGYTF. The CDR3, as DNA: TGTGTCAGCAGTTACGACGGGACAGGCTATGGCTACACCTTC.

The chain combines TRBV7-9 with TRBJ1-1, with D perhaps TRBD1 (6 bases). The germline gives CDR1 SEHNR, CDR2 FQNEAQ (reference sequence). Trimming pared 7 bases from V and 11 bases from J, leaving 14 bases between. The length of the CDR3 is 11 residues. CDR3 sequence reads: CASTSGHHAFF. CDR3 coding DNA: TGTGCCAGCACCTCGGGACACCATGCTTTCTTT.

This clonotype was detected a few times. The CDR3 nucleotides are TGTGCCATCAGTGAGTCCATAAGTCTGAGCTCCTATAATTCACCCCTCCACTTT. It codes for CAISESISLSSYNSPLHF. V gene TRBV10-3 combines with J gene TRBJ1-6; D unresolved. The germline CDR1 and CDR2 sequences are ENHRY and SYGVKD. The CDR3 spans 18 residues. With 0 bases removed from V and 0 bases from J, the gap between germline ends came to 12 bases.

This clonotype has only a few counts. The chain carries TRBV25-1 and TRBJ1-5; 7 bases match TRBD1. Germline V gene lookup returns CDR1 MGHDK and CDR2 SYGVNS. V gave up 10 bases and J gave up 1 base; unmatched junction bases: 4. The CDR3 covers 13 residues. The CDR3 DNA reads TGTGCCACCAAGACAGGGAGCAATCAGCCCCAGCATTTT. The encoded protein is CATKTGSNQPQHF.

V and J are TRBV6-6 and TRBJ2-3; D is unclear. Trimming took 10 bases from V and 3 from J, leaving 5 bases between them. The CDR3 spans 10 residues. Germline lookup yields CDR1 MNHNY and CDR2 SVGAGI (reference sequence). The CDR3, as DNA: TGTGCCACCCGAACAGATACGCAGTATTTT. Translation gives CATRTDTQYF.

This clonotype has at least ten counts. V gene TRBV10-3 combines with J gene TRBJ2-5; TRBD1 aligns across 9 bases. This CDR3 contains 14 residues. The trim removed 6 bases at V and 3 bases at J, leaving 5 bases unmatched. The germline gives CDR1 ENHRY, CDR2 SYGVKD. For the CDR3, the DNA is TGTGCCATCAGACCCCGGGACAGGGAAGAGACCCAGTACTTC. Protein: CAIRPRDREETQYF.